A selection of T cell receptor beta chains follows, all from one sample in a study of T cells in Graves' hyperthyroidism and ophthalmopathy. TCRdb re-called the multiplex PCR reads through MiXCR, storing one row per CDR3 protein. The sample carries about 640,000 distinct CDR3 sequences, approximately 14% recorded once. Source material: blood. The receptors here all came from a woman aged 45-60 years with Graves' ophthalmopathy. Both conserved end residues are trimmed from each CDR3.

TRBV9 | ASSPGNTVAF
TRBV5-1 | ASSWTSGRPDTQY
TRBV20-1 | SARAFGGASYNEQF
TRBV19 | ASSTDRGRAEAF
TRBV3-1 | ASSLNVQTGSNQPQH
TRBV7-8 | ASSSGVLRDIQY
TRBV13 | ASSRKPRGEKLF
TRBV11-1 | ASSFTLDSYGYT
TRBV24-1 | ATSVGHRGLLTEAF
TRBV12-3/TRBV12-4 | ASRQTGDTEAF
TRBV6-1 | ASTTQINSGNTIY
TRBV20-1 | SARAAGRGDNEQF
TRBV18 | ASSPTGEQF
TRBV7-3 | ASSLTGLAGGSGDNEQF
TRBV7-2 | ASSSGQGSLIPLH
TRBV7-3 | ASSSPPGEQF
TRBV24-1 | ATSDWTSGSYEQY
TRBV7-2 | ASSTPGTGSVYGYT
TRBV12-3/TRBV12-4 | ASSFRPTGVSGNTIY
TRBV6-1 | ASSPSTPDNSPLH
TRBV20-1 | SARVSRGTYNEQF
TRBV11-3 | ASSLDGRSSYNEQF
TRBV4-1 | ASNKLGILMAKNIQY
TRBV9 | ASSVEASRLDTQY
TRBV15 | ATSRDLPNTGELF
TRBV28 | ASSLTGFHSGNTIY
TRBV7-9 | ASSWGGSGPNEKLF
TRBV12-3/TRBV12-4 | ASSPESGRADTQY
TRBV7-9 | ASSLGEVEQF
TRBV20-1 | SARDPGLAGARDEYNEQF
TRBV3-1 | ASSQVGVTGELF
TRBV20-1 | SAGWQGNTEAF
TRBV7-2 | ASTGYHTDTQY
TRBV28 | ASTDWQGPDEQY
TRBV20-1 | SVPRGAASDQPQH
TRBV28 | ASSVGLVAQPQH
TRBV20-1 | SGFSAAGNTIY
TRBV28 | ASSFLGYDTQY
TRBV6-2/TRBV6-3 | ASSYSTSGRGYTGELF
TRBV7-2 | ASSPLTGTVNYEQY
TRBV28 | ASSKPQGEQPQH
TRBV6-2/TRBV6-3 | ASTPRTGRNTIY
TRBV20-1 | SARGGTSGRVADTRY
TRBV29-1 | SVDVGKRETQY
TRBV12-3/TRBV12-4 | ASSLFWGDTEAF